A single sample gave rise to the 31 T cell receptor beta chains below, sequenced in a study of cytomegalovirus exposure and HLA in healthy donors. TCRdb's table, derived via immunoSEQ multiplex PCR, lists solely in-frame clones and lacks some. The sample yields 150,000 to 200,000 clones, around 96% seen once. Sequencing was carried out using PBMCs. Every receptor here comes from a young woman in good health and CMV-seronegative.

CDR3 sequence: CASSLEAGGPNEQFF. CDR3 DNA sequence: TGTGCCAGCAGCTTAGAAGCGGGGGGGCCTAATGAGCAGTTCTTC. The rearrangement uses TRBV11-1 and TRBJ2-1; 10 bases are a match to TRBD2. This CDR3 comprises 15 residues. Unmatched junction bases numbered 4, after V lost 1 base and J lost 7 bases. Germline CDR1 and CDR2: SGHAT and FQDESV (reference sequence).

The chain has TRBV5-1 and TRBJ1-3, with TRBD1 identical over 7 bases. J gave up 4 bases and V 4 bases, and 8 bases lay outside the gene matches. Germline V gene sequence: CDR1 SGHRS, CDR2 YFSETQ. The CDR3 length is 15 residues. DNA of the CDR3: TGCGCCAGCAGCACCTCAGGGGGTCCCGGAAACACCATATATTTT. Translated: CASSTSGGPGNTIYF.

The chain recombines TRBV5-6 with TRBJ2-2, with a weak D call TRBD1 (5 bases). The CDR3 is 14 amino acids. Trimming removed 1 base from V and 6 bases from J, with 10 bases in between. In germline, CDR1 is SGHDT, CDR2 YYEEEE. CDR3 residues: CASSLIGAAGELFF. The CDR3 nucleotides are TGTGCCAGCAGCTTGATAGGGGCAGCCGGGGAGCTGTTTTTT.

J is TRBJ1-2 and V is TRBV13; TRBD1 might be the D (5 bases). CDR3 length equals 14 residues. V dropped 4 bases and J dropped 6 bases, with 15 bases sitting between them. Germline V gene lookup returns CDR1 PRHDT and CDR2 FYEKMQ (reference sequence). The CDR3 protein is CASSSGGGVNGYTF. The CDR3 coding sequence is TGTGCCAGCAGCTCGGGCGGGGGGGTGAATGGCTACACCTTC.

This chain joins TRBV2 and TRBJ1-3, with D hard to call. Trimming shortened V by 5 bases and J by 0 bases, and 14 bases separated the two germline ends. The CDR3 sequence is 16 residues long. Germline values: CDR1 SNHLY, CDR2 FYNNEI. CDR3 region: CASSPREGYSGNTIYF. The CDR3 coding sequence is TGTGCCAGCAGTCCCCGCGAGGGTTACTCTGGAAACACCATATATTTT.

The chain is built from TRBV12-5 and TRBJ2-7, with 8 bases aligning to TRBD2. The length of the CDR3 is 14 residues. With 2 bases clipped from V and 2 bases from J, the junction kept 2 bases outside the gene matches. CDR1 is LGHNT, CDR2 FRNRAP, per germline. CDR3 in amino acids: CASGLSGRAYEQYF. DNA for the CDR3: TGTGCTAGTGGTTTGTCCGGGAGGGCCTACGAGCAGTACTTC.

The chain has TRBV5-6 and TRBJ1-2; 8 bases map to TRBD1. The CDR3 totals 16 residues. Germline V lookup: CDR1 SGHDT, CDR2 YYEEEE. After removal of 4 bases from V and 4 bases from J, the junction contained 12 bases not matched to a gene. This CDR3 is CASSTLAGGESYGYTF. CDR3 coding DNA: TGTGCCAGCAGCACCCTGGCAGGGGGCGAGAGCTATGGCTACACCTTC.

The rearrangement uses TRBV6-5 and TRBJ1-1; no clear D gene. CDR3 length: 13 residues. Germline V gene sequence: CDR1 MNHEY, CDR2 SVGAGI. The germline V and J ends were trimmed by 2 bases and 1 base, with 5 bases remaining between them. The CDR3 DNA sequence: TGTGCCAGCAGTTACGGGCAGAACACTGAAGCTTTCTTT. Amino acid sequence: CASSYGQNTEAFF.

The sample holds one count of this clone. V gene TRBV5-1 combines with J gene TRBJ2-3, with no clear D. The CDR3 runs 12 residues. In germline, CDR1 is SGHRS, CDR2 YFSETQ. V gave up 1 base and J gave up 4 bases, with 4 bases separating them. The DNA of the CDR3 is TGCGCCAGCAGCTTGATCGCAGATACGCAGTATTTT. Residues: CASSLIADTQYF.

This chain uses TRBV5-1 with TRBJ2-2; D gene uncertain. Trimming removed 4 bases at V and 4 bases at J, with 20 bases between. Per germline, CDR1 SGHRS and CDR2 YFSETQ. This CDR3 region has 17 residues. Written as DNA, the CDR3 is TGCGCCAGCAGCCTTGGGCCCGGCCAAACTGGCACCGGGGAGCTGTTTTTT. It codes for CASSLGPGQTGTGELFF.

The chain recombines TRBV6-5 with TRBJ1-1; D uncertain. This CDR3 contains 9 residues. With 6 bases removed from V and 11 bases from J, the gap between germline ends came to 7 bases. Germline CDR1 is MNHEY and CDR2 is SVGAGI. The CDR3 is CASRGRAFF. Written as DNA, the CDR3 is TGTGCCAGCAGGGGCAGGGCTTTCTTT.

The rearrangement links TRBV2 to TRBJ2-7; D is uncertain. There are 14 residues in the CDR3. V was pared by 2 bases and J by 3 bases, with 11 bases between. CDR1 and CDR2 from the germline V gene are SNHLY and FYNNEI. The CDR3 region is CASSEMSRSYEQYF. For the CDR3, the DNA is TGTGCCAGCAGTGAAATGTCCCGGAGCTACGAGCAGTACTTC.

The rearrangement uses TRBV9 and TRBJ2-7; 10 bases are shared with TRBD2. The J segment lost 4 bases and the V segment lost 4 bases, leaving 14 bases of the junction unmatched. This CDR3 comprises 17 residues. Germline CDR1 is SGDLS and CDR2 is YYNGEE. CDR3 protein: CASSPIHPLAGGYEQYF. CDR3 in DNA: TGTGCCAGCAGCCCGATTCACCCCTTAGCGGGGGGATACGAGCAGTACTTC.

The CDR3 DNA follows: TGTGCCAGCAGCGTATCCCCGGTGGACAATGAGCAGTTCTTC. It encodes CASSVSPVDNEQFF. The V call is TRBV9, the J call TRBJ2-1; no reliable D call. Germline V CDR1 and CDR2: SGDLS, YYNGEE. The germline V and J ends were trimmed by 1 base and 5 bases, with 10 bases remaining between them. CDR3 length: 14 amino acids. Looking up the rest from reference TRBV9 and TRBJ2-1 gives the full variable domain: DSGVTQTPKHLITATGQRVTLRCSPRSGDLSVYWYQQSLDQGLQFLIQYYNGEERAKGNILERFSAQQFPDLHSELNLSSLELGDSALYFCASSVSPVDNEQFFGPGTRLTVL.

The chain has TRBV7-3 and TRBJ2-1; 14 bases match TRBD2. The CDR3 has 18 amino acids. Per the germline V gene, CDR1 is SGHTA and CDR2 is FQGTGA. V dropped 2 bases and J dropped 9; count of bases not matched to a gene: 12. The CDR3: CASSLPSTSGGAAGEQFF. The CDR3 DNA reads TGTGCCAGCAGCTTACCCTCGACTAGCGGGGGGGCTGCCGGTGAGCAGTTCTTC. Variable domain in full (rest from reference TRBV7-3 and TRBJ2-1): GAGVSQTPSNKVTEKGKYVELRCDPISGHTALYWYRQSLGQGPEFLIYFQGTGAADDSGLPNDRFFAVRPEGSVSTLKIQRTERGDSAVYLCASSLPSTSGGAAGEQFFGPGTRLTVL.

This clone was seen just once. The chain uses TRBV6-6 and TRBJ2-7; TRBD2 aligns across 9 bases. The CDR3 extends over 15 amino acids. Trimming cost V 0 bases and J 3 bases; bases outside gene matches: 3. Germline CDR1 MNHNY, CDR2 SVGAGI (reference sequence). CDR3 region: CASSYSRGGDYEQYF. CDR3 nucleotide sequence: TGTGCCAGCAGTTACTCGCGGGGGGGAGACTACGAGCAGTACTTC.

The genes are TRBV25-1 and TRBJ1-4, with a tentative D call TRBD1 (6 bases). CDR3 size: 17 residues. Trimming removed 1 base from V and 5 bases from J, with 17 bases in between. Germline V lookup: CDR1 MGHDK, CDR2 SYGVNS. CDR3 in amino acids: CASSESSGEGFNEKLFF. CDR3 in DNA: TGTGCCAGCAGTGAATCGTCAGGGGAGGGGTTCAATGAAAAACTGTTTTTT.

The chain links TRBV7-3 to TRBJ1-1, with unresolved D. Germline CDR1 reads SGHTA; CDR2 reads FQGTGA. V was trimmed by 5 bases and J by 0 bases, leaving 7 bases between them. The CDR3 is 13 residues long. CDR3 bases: TGTGCCAGCAGCAACCAGATGAACACTGAAGCTTTCTTT. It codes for CASSNQMNTEAFF.

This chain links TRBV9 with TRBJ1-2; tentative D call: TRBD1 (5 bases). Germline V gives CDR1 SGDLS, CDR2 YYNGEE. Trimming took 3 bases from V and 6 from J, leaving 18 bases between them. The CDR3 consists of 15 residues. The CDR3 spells CASSAHTDRYNGYTF. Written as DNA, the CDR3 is TGTGCCAGCAGCGCACATACCGACAGATACAATGGCTACACCTTC.

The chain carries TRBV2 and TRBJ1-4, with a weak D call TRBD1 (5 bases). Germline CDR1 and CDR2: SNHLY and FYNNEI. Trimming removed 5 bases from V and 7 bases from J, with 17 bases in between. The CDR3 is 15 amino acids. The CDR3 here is CASSPRGTQGEKLFF. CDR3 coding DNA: TGTGCCAGCAGTCCTCGAGGTACCCAGGGTGAAAAACTGTTTTTT.

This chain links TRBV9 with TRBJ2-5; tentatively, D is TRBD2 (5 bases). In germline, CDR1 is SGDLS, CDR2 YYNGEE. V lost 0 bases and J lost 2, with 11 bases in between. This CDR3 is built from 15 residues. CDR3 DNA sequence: TGTGCCAGCAGCGTAGGAGCGGTCCCACAAGAGACCCAGTACTTC. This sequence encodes CASSVGAVPQETQYF.

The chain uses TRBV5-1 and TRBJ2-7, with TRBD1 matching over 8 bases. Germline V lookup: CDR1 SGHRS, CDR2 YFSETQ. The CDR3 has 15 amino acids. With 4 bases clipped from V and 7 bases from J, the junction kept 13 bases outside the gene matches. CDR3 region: CASSPTGQGVGEQYF. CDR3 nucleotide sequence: TGCGCCAGCAGCCCGACAGGACAGGGAGTGGGTGAGCAGTACTTC.

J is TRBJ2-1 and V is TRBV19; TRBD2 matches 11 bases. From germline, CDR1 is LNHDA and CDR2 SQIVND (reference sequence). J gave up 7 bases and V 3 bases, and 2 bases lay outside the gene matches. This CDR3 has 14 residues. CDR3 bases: TGTGCCAGTAGTATTAGCGGGGGGGCGAATGAGCAGTTCTTC. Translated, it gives CASSISGGANEQFF. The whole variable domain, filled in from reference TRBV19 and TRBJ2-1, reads DGGITQSPKYLFRKEGQNVTLSCEQNLNHDAMYWYRQDPGQGLRLIYYSQIVNDFQKGDIAEGYSVSREKKESFPLTVTSAQKNPTAFYLCASSISGGANEQFFGPGTRLTVL.

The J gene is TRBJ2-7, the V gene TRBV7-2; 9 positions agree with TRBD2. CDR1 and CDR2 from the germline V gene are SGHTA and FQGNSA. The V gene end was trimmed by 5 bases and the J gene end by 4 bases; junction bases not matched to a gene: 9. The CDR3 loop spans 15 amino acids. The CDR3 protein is CASSHSGGDLYEQYF. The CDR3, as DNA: TGTGCCAGCAGCCATAGCGGGGGAGATTTATACGAGCAGTACTTC.

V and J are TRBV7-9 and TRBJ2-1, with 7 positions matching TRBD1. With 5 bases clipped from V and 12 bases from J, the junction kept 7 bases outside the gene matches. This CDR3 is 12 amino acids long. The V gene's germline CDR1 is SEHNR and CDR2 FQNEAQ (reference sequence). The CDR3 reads CASSLDRARQFF. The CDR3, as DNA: TGTGCCAGCAGCCTAGACAGGGCAAGGCAGTTCTTC. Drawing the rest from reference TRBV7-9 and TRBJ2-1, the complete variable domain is DTGVSQNPRHKITKRGQNVTFRCDPISEHNRLYWYRQTLGQGPEFLTYFQNEAQLEKSRLLSDRFSAERPKGSFSTLEIQRTEQGDSAMYLCASSLDRARQFFGPGTRLTVL.

CDR3 nucleotides: TGTGCCAGCAGTGAAATACAGGGGACAGATACGCAGTATTTT. Its protein is CASSEIQGTDTQYF. This chain connects TRBV6-1 to TRBJ2-3; 7 nucleotides align to TRBD1. The CDR3 is made up of 14 amino acids. J gave up 3 bases and V 2 bases, and 2 bases lay outside the gene matches. CDR1 MNHNS and CDR2 SASEGT come from the germline V gene.

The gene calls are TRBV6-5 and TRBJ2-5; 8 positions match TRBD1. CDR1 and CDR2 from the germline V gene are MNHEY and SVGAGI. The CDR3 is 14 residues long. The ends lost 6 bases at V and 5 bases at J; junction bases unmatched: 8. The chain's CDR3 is CASRNTGTGETQYF. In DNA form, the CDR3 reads TGTGCCAGCAGAAATACGGGGACAGGCGAGACCCAGTACTTC.

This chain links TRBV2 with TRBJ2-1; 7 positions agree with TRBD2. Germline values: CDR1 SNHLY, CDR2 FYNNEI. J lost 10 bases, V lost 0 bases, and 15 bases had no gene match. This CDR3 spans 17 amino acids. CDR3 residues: CASSEASLGGGSREQFF. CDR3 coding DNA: TGTGCCAGCAGTGAAGCCTCCCTCGGCGGGGGTTCCAGAGAGCAGTTCTTC. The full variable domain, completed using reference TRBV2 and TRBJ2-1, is EPEVTQTPSHQVTQMGQEVILRCVPISNHLYFYWYRQILGQKVEFLVSFYNNEISEKSEIFDDQFSVERPDGSNFTLKIRSTKLEDSAMYFCASSEASLGGGSREQFFGPGTRLTVL.

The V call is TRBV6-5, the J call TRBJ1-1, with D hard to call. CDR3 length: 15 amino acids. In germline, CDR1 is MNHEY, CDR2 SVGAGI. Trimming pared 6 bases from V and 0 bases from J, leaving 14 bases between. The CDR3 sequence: CASSNGQVMNTEAFF. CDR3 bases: TGTGCCAGCAGCAATGGCCAGGTCATGAACACTGAAGCTTTCTTT.

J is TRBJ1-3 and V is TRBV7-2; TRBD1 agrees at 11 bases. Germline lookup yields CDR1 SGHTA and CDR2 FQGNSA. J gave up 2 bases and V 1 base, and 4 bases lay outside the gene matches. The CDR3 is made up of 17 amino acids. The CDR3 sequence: CASSLVGTGGAGNTIYF. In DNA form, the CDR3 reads TGTGCCAGCAGCTTAGTCGGGACAGGGGGGGCTGGAAACACCATATATTTT.

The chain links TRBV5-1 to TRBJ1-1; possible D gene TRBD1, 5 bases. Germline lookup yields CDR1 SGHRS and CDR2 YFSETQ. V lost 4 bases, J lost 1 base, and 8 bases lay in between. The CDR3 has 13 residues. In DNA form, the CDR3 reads TGCGCCAGCAGCCCGACAGAGAACACTGAAGCTTTCTTT. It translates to CASSPTENTEAFF. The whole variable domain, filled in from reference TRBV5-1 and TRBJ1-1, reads KAGVTQTPRYLIKTRGQQVTLSCSPISGHRSVSWYQQTPGQGLQFLFEYFSETQRNKGNFPGRFSGRQFSNSRSEMNVSTLELGDSALYLCASSPTENTEAFFGQGTRLTVV.